The rows below give T cell receptor beta chains drawn from one sample of a study of blood T cells in healthy people across ages. TCRdb re-derived calls from the 5' RACE reads in MiXCR, one entry per CDR3 protein. The sample lists 1.5 million to 2 million distinct CDR3 sequences, roughly 50% seen once, with less than 2.5% in the top ten. The sequenced sample consisted of blood. Receptor source: a woman between 35 and 50 years old in good health. Both conserved end residues are part of each CDR3. A D gene is named only where the DNA matches it firmly. Some rows mark clone size as missing; the rest say once, few, many or name a class of expanded clone.

v_gene	j_gene	abundance	d_gene	CDR3aa	CDR3nt
TRBV10-3	TRBJ2-4	-	-	CATSQGNIQYF	TGTGCCACGAGCCAGGGGAACATTCAGTACTTC
TRBV25-1	TRBJ1-2	once	-	CASSPGGSEDYGCTF	TGTGCCAGCAGTCCGGGGGGCTCCGAAGACTATGGCTGCACCTTC
TRBV4-1	TRBJ2-1	once	TRBD2	CASSVGTSGTYEQFF	TGCGCCAGCAGCGTCGGGACTAGCGGGACCTACGAGCAGTTCTTC
TRBV20-1	TRBJ2-1	-	-	CSARDTGLSYNEQFF	TGCAGTGCTAGAGACACGGGCTTGTCCTACAATGAGCAGTTCTTC
TRBV20-1	TRBJ1-1	-	-	CSAVNTEAFF	TGCAGTGCTGTTAACACTGAAGCTTTCTTT
TRBV29-1	TRBJ1-2	-	-	CSVAEGRSVYHGYTF	TGCAGCGTTGCCGAAGGAAGGTCTGTGTATCATGGCTACACCTTC
TRBV6-2/TRBV6-3	TRBJ2-3	-	-	CASSDEGTDTQYF	TGTGCCAGCAGTGACGAGGGCACAGATACGCAGTATTTT
TRBV6-2/TRBV6-3	TRBJ2-4	few	TRBD2	CASSRDYGIQYF	TGTGCCAGCAGTCGGGACTACGGCATTCAGTACTTC
TRBV2	TRBJ2-5	-	-	CASSAQGATETQYF	TGTGCCAGCAGTGCTCAGGGTGCTACAGAGACCCAGTACTTC
TRBV27	TRBJ2-6	-	-	CASSLYGGGRLTF	TGTGCCAGCAGTTTATATGGCGGAGGGAGGCTGACTTTC
TRBV3-1	TRBJ2-5	-	-	CASRADGETQYF	TGTGCCAGCAGGGCAGACGGGGAGACCCAGTACTTC
TRBV6-5	TRBJ2-5	-	-	CASSYSRDVKTQYF	TGTGCCAGCAGTTACTCCAGGGATGTGAAGACCCAGTACTTC
TRBV24-1	TRBJ2-1	few	-	CATSDLRAGAINEQFF	TGTGCCACCAGTGATTTGAGGGCGGGGGCAATCAATGAGCAGTTCTTC
TRBV7-2	TRBJ2-5	many	-	CASSLYGAGETQYF	TGTGCCAGCAGCTTATACGGAGCGGGAGAGACCCAGTACTTC
TRBV5-1	TRBJ2-1	-	-	CASIPYAELNNEQFF	TGCGCCAGCATCCCCTATGCGGAACTTAACAATGAGCAGTTCTTC
TRBV15	TRBJ2-3	-	TRBD1	CATSRPGGSTDTQYF	TGTGCCACCAGCAGGCCAGGGGGTAGCACAGATACGCAGTATTTT
TRBV7-2	TRBJ2-3	few	-	CASSLWGDRQTDTQYF	TGTGCCAGCAGCTTGTGGGGTGACAGGCAAACAGATACGCAGTATTTT
TRBV7-2	TRBJ2-5	-	-	CASGNYGARETQYF	TGTGCCAGCGGAAATTACGGGGCGAGAGAGACCCAGTACTTC
TRBV5-5	TRBJ2-5	few	TRBD1	CASSKGTGRETQYF	TGTGCCAGCAGCAAAGGGACAGGGCGAGAGACCCAGTACTTC
TRBV6-6	TRBJ1-5	-	-	CASTQDNQPQHF	TGTGCCAGTACACAGGACAATCAGCCCCAGCATTTT
TRBV7-6	TRBJ1-4	-	-	CASGLGEKLFF	TGTGCCAGCGGCTTAGGAGAAAAACTGTTTTTT
TRBV15	TRBJ2-7	-	TRBD2	CATSSQAGGPYNEQYF	TGTGCCACCAGCAGTCAAGCGGGGGGCCCCTACAATGAGCAGTACTTC